Listed here are 21 T cell receptor beta chains from one sample, sequenced in a study of naive and memory T cell subsets. Study observations and caveats: A few larger clonotypes appeared in naive repertoires, especially CD8, possibly memory cells re-expressing CD45RA.

Two oligonucleotides, mixed equimolar, formed the beta constant-region primer covering TRBC1 and TRBC2. Ligated cDNA was amplified by four rounds of PCR with nested alpha and beta constant-region primers and SP2. Via MiXCR, TCRdb re-called the UMI-ligation and nested PCR reads, giving one row per CDR3 protein. The sample records over 110,000 distinct CDR3 sequences, under 25% being singletons. Their cognate antigens are unknown. Sequencing used naive CD8+ T cells from blood. The receptors were gathered from a human donor in good health.

J is TRBJ2-1 and V is TRBV7-9; the match to TRBD2 covers 15 bases. Germline values: CDR1 SEHNR, CDR2 FQNEAQ (reference sequence). This CDR3 is 17 amino acids long. V lost 2 bases to trimming and J lost 9 bases; unmatched junction nucleotides: 8. The CDR3 DNA sequence: TGTGCCAGCAGCTTATCGGAAGGACTAGCGGGAGGGCCTGAGCAGTTCTTC. Translating it yields CASSLSEGLAGGPEQFF.

The chain recombines TRBV5-1 with TRBJ2-1; no definite D call. The V and J ends lost 0 bases and 0 bases respectively, with 10 bases between them. The germline V gene encodes CDR1 SGHRS and CDR2 YFSETQ. The CDR3 contains 16 residues. The DNA of the CDR3 is TGCGCCAGCAGCTTGGACGGAGATGGCTCCTACAATGAGCAGTTCTTC. This encodes CASSLDGDGSYNEQFF.

This clonotype was seen only a few times. This chain links TRBV29-1 with TRBJ2-1; tentatively, D is TRBD1 (6 bases). Germline CDR1 and CDR2: SQVTM and ANQGSEA. The CDR3 extends over 14 amino acids. V lost 7 bases to trimming and J lost 9 bases, with 22 bases between them. DNA for the CDR3: TGCAGCGGAATACAGGCAGGGGCTGTTGGTGAGCAGTTCTTC. Residues: CSGIQAGAVGEQFF.

The rearrangement uses TRBV6-5 and TRBJ2-7; D is undetermined. Germline CDR1 and CDR2: MNHEY and SVGAGI. V dropped 2 bases and J dropped 4 bases, with 15 bases sitting between them. The CDR3 totals 15 residues. The CDR3 region is CASSYGIGLSYEQYF. CDR3 DNA sequence: TGTGCCAGCAGTTACGGGATCGGGTTAAGTTACGAGCAGTACTTC.

This clonotype was detected a few times. J is TRBJ2-7 and V is TRBV27; 8 nucleotides agree with TRBD2. The CDR3 sequence is 15 residues long. Germline V gene data show CDR1 as MNHEY and CDR2 as SMNVEV (reference sequence). The V and J ends lost 3 bases and 2 bases, in that order; junction bases with no gene match: 6. The CDR3 region has the DNA TGTGCCAGCAGTTTCCTGGCGGGAGGTGCCTACGAGCAGTACTTC. This codes for CASSFLAGGAYEQYF.

The chain joins TRBV10-3 to TRBJ2-5; 11 bases are shared with TRBD2. V lost 3 bases, J lost 5 bases, and 14 bases stayed unmatched. Germline V gene data show CDR1 as ENHRY and CDR2 as SYGVKD. The CDR3 length is 18 residues. The CDR3 spells CAISDPLGATSGVETQYF. The CDR3 nucleotides read TGTGCCATCAGTGATCCCCTTGGGGCGACTAGCGGGGTTGAGACCCAGTACTTC.

This clonotype has more than one count but fewer than ten. The chain carries TRBV29-1 and TRBJ2-1; tentative D call: TRBD1 (5 bases). V lost 8 bases to trimming and J lost 2 bases, with 10 bases between them. Germline CDR1 is SQVTM and CDR2 is ANQGSEA. The CDR3 is 12 residues long. The CDR3 DNA follows: TGCAGCATATGGACAACCTACAATGAGCAGTTCTTC. Translating gives CSIWTTYNEQFF.

V and J are TRBV13 and TRBJ2-7, with unresolved D. The germline CDR1 and CDR2 sequences are PRHDT and FYEKMQ (reference sequence). The CDR3 sequence is 12 residues long. The V end was cut by 5 bases, the J end by 4 bases, with 9 bases between. CDR3 in DNA: TGTGCCAGCAGCCCCAACCATTACGAGCAGTACTTC. Its translation: CASSPNHYEQYF.

This clonotype has a handful of counts. The rearrangement links TRBV9 to TRBJ2-1; 9 bases match TRBD1. Trimming removed 0 bases from V and 8 bases from J; junction bases left unmatched: 6. CDR1 is SGDLS and CDR2 is YYNGEE in the germline V gene. This CDR3 comprises 15 residues. CDR3 in DNA: TGTGCCAGCAGCGTAGAAGGGGACAGGGCTGATGAGCAGTTCTTC. Its protein is CASSVEGDRADEQFF.

This clonotype was detected only a few times. The rearrangement links TRBV28 to TRBJ1-6; no definite D call. Germline assignment: CDR1 MDHEN and CDR2 SYDVKM. Trimming pared 2 bases from V and 10 bases from J, leaving 12 bases between. The CDR3 contains 14 residues. CDR3 region: CASSLGVVGSPLHF. CDR3 in DNA: TGTGCCAGCAGTTTAGGTGTTGTAGGCTCACCCCTCCACTTT.

This clonotype was observed a few times. This chain joins TRBV20-1 and TRBJ2-3, with 12 bases identical to TRBD1. This CDR3 is 15 amino acids long. CDR1 is DFQATT and CDR2 is SNEGSKA in the germline V gene (reference sequence). V trimming: 5 bases; J trimming: 6 bases; junction bases outside the gene matches: 9. The CDR3 region is CSAQNGDRGHDTQYF. DNA for the CDR3: TGCAGTGCTCAAAACGGGGACAGGGGGCATGATACGCAGTATTTT.

In this sample, this clonotype turned up once. This sequence joins TRBV27 and TRBJ2-7, with a tentative D call TRBD1 (7 bases). The V gene lost 5 bases and the J gene lost 2 bases, with 13 bases spanning the gap. The germline CDR1 and CDR2 sequences are MNHEY and SMNVEV (reference sequence). This CDR3 spans 14 amino acids. The CDR3 here is CASSGGTAAYEQYF. The DNA of the CDR3 is TGTGCCAGCAGTGGAGGGACAGCAGCCTACGAGCAGTACTTC.

This chain joins TRBV12-3 or TRBV12-4 and TRBJ2-3, with TRBD1 identical over 8 bases. This CDR3 is 14 amino acids long. Trimming cost V 6 bases and J 5 bases; bases outside gene matches: 7. DNA for the CDR3: TGTGCCAGCAGGGCCAGGGGGCGCGTAGATACGCAGTATTTT. Translating gives CASRARGRVDTQYF.

The DNA of the CDR3 is TGTGCCAGTTCCCCGACTAGCGGAGAAGAGACCCAGTACTTC. Translated: CASSPTSGEETQYF. The chain is built from TRBV28 and TRBJ2-5; 9 bases are a match to TRBD2. CDR1 MDHEN and CDR2 SYDVKM come from the germline V gene. The CDR3 is made up of 14 amino acids. The V gene end was trimmed by 9 bases and the J gene end by 3 bases; junction bases not matched to a gene: 8.

This sequence joins TRBV28 and TRBJ2-3; 8 bases agree with TRBD1. With V trimmed by 5 bases and J by 0 bases, 10 bases remained unmatched. This CDR3 contains 17 residues. The V gene's germline CDR1 is MDHEN and CDR2 SYDVKM. For the CDR3, the DNA is TGTGCCAGCAGTCGGTGGGGACAGGTCATGAGCACAGATACGCAGTATTTT. Its protein is CASSRWGQVMSTDTQYF.

The chain carries TRBV6-6 and TRBJ2-3, with unresolved D. From germline, CDR1 is MNHNY and CDR2 SVGAGI (reference sequence). V was clipped by 8 bases and J by 3 bases, with 12 bases between them. CDR3 size: 13 residues. The CDR3 nucleotides read TGTGCCAGCTCCTTAACGGCGACAGATACGCAGTATTTT. The encoded protein is CASSLTATDTQYF.

This clonotype was detected only a few times. V and J are TRBV6-5 and TRBJ2-7, with TRBD2 matching 10 bases. The CDR3 covers 14 residues. Germline lookup yields CDR1 MNHEY and CDR2 SVGAGI. J gave up 4 bases and V 5 bases, and 5 bases lay outside the gene matches. CDR3: CASSGTSAFYEQYF. The CDR3 bases are TGTGCCAGCAGTGGGACTAGCGCATTTTACGAGCAGTACTTC.

The V gene is TRBV12-5, the J gene TRBJ2-1; D possibly corresponds to TRBD2 (5 bases). V lost 7 bases, J lost 1 base, and 11 bases lay in between. This CDR3 region has 14 residues. Germline CDR1 is LGHNT and CDR2 is FRNRAP. CDR3 protein: CASVMSGSYNEQFF. The CDR3 DNA sequence: TGTGCTAGTGTCATGAGCGGATCCTACAATGAGCAGTTCTTC. The complete variable domain, with remaining parts taken from reference TRBV12-5 and TRBJ2-1, reads DARVTQTPRHKVTEMGQEVTMRCQPILGHNTVFWYRQTMMQGLELLAYFRNRAPLDDSGMPKDRFSAEMPDATLATLKIQPSEPRDSAVYFCASVMSGSYNEQFFGPGTRLTVL.

The genes are TRBV6-6 and TRBJ2-5, with 9 nucleotides matching TRBD2. Germline lookup yields CDR1 MNHNY and CDR2 SVGAGI (reference sequence). The J segment lost 4 bases and the V segment lost 8 bases, leaving 2 bases of the junction unmatched. The length of the CDR3 is 12 residues. The CDR3 region is CASGTSLETQYF. The CDR3, as DNA: TGTGCCAGCGGGACTAGCTTAGAGACCCAGTACTTC.

This clonotype has more than one count but fewer than ten. The chain recombines TRBV7-2 with TRBJ2-3, with 9 bases that match TRBD1. The germline gives CDR1 SGHTA, CDR2 FQGNSA. The V and J ends lost 5 bases and 1 base, in that order; junction bases with no gene match: 4. This CDR3 comprises 15 residues. CDR3 nucleotide sequence: TGTGCCAGCAGCGACCGGGACAGGGGCACAGATACGCAGTATTTT. The encoded protein is CASSDRDRGTDTQYF.

In its sample, this clonotype was seen a few times. This sequence joins TRBV20-1 and TRBJ2-5, with unresolved D. CDR3 length: 14 amino acids. Germline V gene data show CDR1 as DFQATT and CDR2 as SNEGSKA (reference sequence). Trimming removed 3 bases at V and 1 base at J, with 12 bases between. For the CDR3, the DNA is TGCAGTGCTAGGGATTACGTAGGCCAAGAGACCCAGTACTTC. Protein product: CSARDYVGQETQYF.